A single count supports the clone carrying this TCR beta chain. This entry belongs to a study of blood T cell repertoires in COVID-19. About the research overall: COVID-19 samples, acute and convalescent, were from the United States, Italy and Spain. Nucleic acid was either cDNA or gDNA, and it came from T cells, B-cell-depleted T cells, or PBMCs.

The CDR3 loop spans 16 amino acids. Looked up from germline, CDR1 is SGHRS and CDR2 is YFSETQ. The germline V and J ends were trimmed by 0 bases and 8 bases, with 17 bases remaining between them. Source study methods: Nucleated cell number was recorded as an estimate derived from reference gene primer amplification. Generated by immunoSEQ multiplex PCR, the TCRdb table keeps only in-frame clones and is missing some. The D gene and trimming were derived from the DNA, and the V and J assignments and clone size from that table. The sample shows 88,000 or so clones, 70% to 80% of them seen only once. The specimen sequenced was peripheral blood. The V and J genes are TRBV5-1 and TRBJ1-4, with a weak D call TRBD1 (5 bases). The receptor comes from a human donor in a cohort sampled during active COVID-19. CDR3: CASSLGSGQGYEKLFF. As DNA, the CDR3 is TGCGCCAGCAGCTTGGGGTCAGGTCAGGGTTACGAAAAACTGTTTTTT.